This T cell receptor beta chain was profiled in a study of OX40 agonist ivuxolimab in advanced cancers. This table comes from immunoSEQ multiplex PCR, and its TCRdb copy is limited to in-frame clones, with some not included. This sample has roughly 93,000 clones, with 70% to 85% found just once. Drawing of blood for sampling happened at baseline, at cycle 4 day 1, and at cycle 7 day 1. The material was CD4+ or CD8+ T cells sorted from blood, obtained in a trial of the OX40 agonist ivuxolimab. This TCR was recovered from an adult with an advanced solid tumor such as melanoma, head and neck, liver or kidney cancer.

CDR3: CASSFQGKGTEAFF. The CDR3 bases are TGTGCCAGCAGCTTTCAGGGAAAGGGGACTGAAGCTTTCTTT. The chain uses TRBV5-6 and TRBJ1-1, with TRBD1 as a possible D gene (5 bases). CDR1 and CDR2 (germline): SGHDT, YYEEEE. The CDR3 is made up of 14 amino acids. The V gene lost 2 bases and the J gene lost 5 bases, with 13 bases spanning the gap.